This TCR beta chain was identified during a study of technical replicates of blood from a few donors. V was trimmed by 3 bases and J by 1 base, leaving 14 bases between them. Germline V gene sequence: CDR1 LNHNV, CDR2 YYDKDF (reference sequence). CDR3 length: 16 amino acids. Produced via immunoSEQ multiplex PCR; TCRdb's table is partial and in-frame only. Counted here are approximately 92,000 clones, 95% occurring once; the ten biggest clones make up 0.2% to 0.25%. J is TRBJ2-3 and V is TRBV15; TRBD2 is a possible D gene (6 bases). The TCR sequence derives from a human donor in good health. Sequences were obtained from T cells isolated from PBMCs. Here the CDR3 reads CATSSEGLTRTDTQYF. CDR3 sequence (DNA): TGTGCCACCAGCAGCGAAGGACTAACCCGCACAGATACGCAGTATTTT.